A single sample is the source of the 20 T cell receptor beta chains below, sequenced in a study of CD8+ T cells in alopecia areata. Treatment meaning: oral pan-JAK inhibitor, 5-10 mg twice daily. RNA, once extracted, was reverse transcribed into cDNA for use as the sequencing template. TCRdb's table, derived via immunoSEQ multiplex PCR, lists solely in-frame clones and lacks some. The sample has 120,000 or so clones; approximately 60% are singletons. The starting material was CD4+ T cells sorted from blood, obtained at week 4, from a patient treated with tofacitinib. The receptors were sampled from a human donor with alopecia areata.

This clone has just a few counts. The chain carries TRBV30 and TRBJ1-2; D gene unclear. V was cut by 0 bases and J by 1 base, with 9 bases left in between. This CDR3 is built from 14 residues. Germline CDR1 is GTSNPN and CDR2 is SVGIG (reference sequence). DNA for the CDR3: TGTGCCTGGAGTGTAAACCGGGATAACTATGGCTACACCTTC. Its translation: CAWSVNRDNYGYTF.

V gene TRBV7-2 combines with J gene TRBJ1-2, with D possibly TRBD1 on 6 matching bases. Deletions cut 1 base from V and 6 bases from J, with 18 bases between. The CDR3 totals 16 residues. The V gene's germline CDR1 is SGHTA and CDR2 FQGNSA. CDR3 sequence reads: CASSLDGTRGMDGYTF. As DNA, the CDR3 is TGTGCCAGCAGCTTAGATGGGACAAGGGGGATGGATGGCTACACCTTC.

The chain recombines TRBV10-3 with TRBJ1-6; 11 bases agree with TRBD1. The length of the CDR3 is 15 residues. V lost 2 bases and J lost 10; bases outside the gene matches: 4. Germline assignment: CDR1 ENHRY and CDR2 SYGVKD. The CDR3 nucleotides read TGTGCCATCAGTGAGGGGACAGGGGGTGGATCACCCCTCCACTTT. Translating it yields CAISEGTGGGSPLHF.

V and J are TRBV6-1 and TRBJ2-5, with 7 bases aligning to TRBD1. Germline assignment: CDR1 MNHNS and CDR2 SASEGT. This CDR3 is built from 15 residues. Trimming took 2 bases from V and 1 from J; bases not matched to a gene: 4. CDR3 region: CASSEMTGRQETQYF. The CDR3 DNA reads TGTGCCAGCAGTGAAATGACAGGGCGCCAAGAGACCCAGTACTTC.

The chain uses TRBV29-1 and TRBJ1-4, with TRBD1 as a possible D gene (5 bases). In germline, CDR1 is SQVTM, CDR2 ANQGSEA. This CDR3 region has 11 residues. Trimming stripped 4 bases from V and 7 bases from J, with 7 bases between. CDR3 sequence reads: CSVGGGEKLFF. CDR3 nucleotide sequence: TGCAGCGTTGGGGGCGGTGAAAAACTGTTTTTT.

A remark on this clone: Other DNA sequences of this sample code for an identical CDR3. J is TRBJ2-7 and V is TRBV5-1, with a weak D call TRBD1 (5 bases). CDR3 length: 11 amino acids. CDR1 and CDR2 (germline): SGHRS, YFSETQ. Trimming stripped 0 bases from V and 7 bases from J, with 5 bases between. CDR3 nucleotide sequence: TGCGCCAGCAGCTTGGAGGGGGAGCAGTACTTC. It translates to CASSLEGEQYF.

Details on this clone: Other DNA sequences within the sample encode an identical CDR3. The chain couples TRBV4-1 to TRBJ1-4; TRBD1 matches 7 bases. Trimming at V came to 4 bases and at J to 8 bases, leaving 4 bases not matched to a gene. The germline gives CDR1 MGHRA, CDR2 YSYEKL. This CDR3 has 13 residues. Written as DNA, the CDR3 is TGCGCCAGCAGCCCCGGGACAGCCGAAAAACTGTTTTTT. Its translation: CASSPGTAEKLFF.

This chain's CDR3 is CASSREMGTQYF. CDR3 in DNA: TGTGCCAGCAGTCGCGAGATGGGGACCCAGTACTTC. J is TRBJ2-5 and V is TRBV9; D remains unclear. V lost 5 bases to trimming and J lost 7 bases, with 12 bases between them. The CDR3 consists of 12 residues. CDR1 and CDR2 (germline): SGDLS, YYNGEE.

The gene calls are TRBV5-4 and TRBJ2-3; 8 bases are shared with TRBD1. Germline-derived CDR1 and CDR2 are SGHNT and YYREEE (reference sequence). The CDR3 has 14 residues. The V gene end was trimmed by 3 bases and the J gene end by 5 bases; junction bases not matched to a gene: 5. CDR3 sequence (DNA): TGTGCCAGCAGCTCGACACAGGGGGAAGATACGCAGTATTTT. Translated, it gives CASSSTQGEDTQYF.

The chain combines TRBV7-3 with TRBJ1-1, with D perhaps matching TRBD1 (6 bases). The germline V gene encodes CDR1 SGHTA and CDR2 FQGTGA. The V end lost 4 bases, the J end lost 3 bases, and 12 bases lay between the germline ends. CDR3 length: 14 amino acids. The CDR3 DNA follows: TGTGCCAGCAGCTCACAGGGATCGGACACTGAAGCTTTCTTT. It translates to CASSSQGSDTEAFF.

This chain joins TRBV30 and TRBJ2-3; D gene unclear. V shed 4 bases and J shed 1 base, with 12 bases lying between them. The CDR3 loop spans 14 amino acids. Germline CDR1 is GTSNPN and CDR2 is SVGIG (reference sequence). In nucleotides, the CDR3 is TGTGCCTGGAATAAATCCCCTGGCACAGATACGCAGTATTTT. Residues: CAWNKSPGTDTQYF.

This rearrangement joins TRBV30 to TRBJ2-3; D is possibly TRBD2 (6 bases). This CDR3 spans 17 amino acids. Germline-derived CDR1 and CDR2 are GTSNPN and SVGIG (reference sequence). Deletions cut 2 bases from V and 0 bases from J, with 18 bases between. CDR3 loop: CAWSTSRLRGSTDTQYF. The CDR3 nucleotides read TGTGCCTGGAGTACCTCTCGTTTGCGGGGTAGCACAGATACGCAGTATTTT.

The genes are TRBV18 and TRBJ1-5; D is ambiguous. V lost 6 bases, J lost 11 bases, and 26 bases lay in between. The germline V gene has CDR1 KGHSH and CDR2 LQKENI. This CDR3 has 16 residues. The CDR3 bases are TGTGCCAGCTCCCCAGGAGAAGGGTTAATCGGGCAAGCCCAGCATTTT. It yields the protein CASSPGEGLIGQAQHF.

This clone was detected once. J is TRBJ2-7 and V is TRBV28, with D possibly being TRBD1 or TRBD2 (6 bases each). Per the germline V gene, CDR1 is MDHEN and CDR2 is SYDVKM. This CDR3 comprises 15 residues. V lost 6 bases to trimming and J lost 4 bases, with 19 bases between them. As DNA, the CDR3 is TGTGCCAGCAGCTTGGCCGGGGGCGGTCTTTACGAGCAGTACTTC. Protein: CASSLAGGGLYEQYF.

The rearrangement links TRBV19 to TRBJ1-6; TRBD1 aligns across 7 bases. Looked up from germline, CDR1 is LNHDA and CDR2 is SQIVND (reference sequence). V lost 3 bases and J lost 4; bases outside the gene matches: 3. This CDR3 has 15 residues. The CDR3 protein is CASSIVTGYNSPLHF. The DNA of the CDR3 is TGTGCCAGTAGTATCGTGACAGGGTATAATTCACCCCTCCACTTT.

The chain joins TRBV29-1 to TRBJ1-1, with a possible D match to TRBD1 (5 bases). The germline V gene encodes CDR1 SQVTM and CDR2 ANQGSEA. The CDR3 consists of 13 residues. V was pared by 6 bases and J by 1 base, with 12 bases between. The CDR3, as DNA: TGCAGCGTCTCAGGGAATCGGAACACTGAAGCTTTCTTT. Its protein is CSVSGNRNTEAFF. Looking up the rest from reference TRBV29-1 and TRBJ1-1 gives the full variable domain: SAVISQKPSRDICQRGTSLTIQCQVDSQVTMMFWYRQQPGQSLTLIATANQGSEATYESGFVIDKFPISRPNLTFSTLTVSNMSPEDSSIYLCSVSGNRNTEAFFGQGTRLTVV.

The chain joins TRBV4-3 to TRBJ2-1; D is tentatively TRBD1 or TRBD2 (6 bases each). V was trimmed by 4 bases and J by 0 bases, leaving 25 bases between them. This CDR3 has 20 residues. Germline values: CDR1 LGHNA, CDR2 YSLEER. In nucleotides, the CDR3 is TGCGCCAGCAGCCGCAATCGAGGGGGGATGAGCGGTAGCTCCTACAATGAGCAGTTCTTC. This sequence encodes CASSRNRGGMSGSSYNEQFF.

CDR3 region: CAWSPGQGIDGYTF. The CDR3 nucleotides are TGTGCCTGGAGCCCGGGACAGGGAATTGATGGCTACACCTTC. This rearrangement joins TRBV30 to TRBJ1-2; 9 bases align to TRBD1. Germline values: CDR1 GTSNPN, CDR2 SVGIG (reference sequence). The CDR3 extends over 14 amino acids. V shed 3 bases and J 6 bases; nucleotides not matched to a gene: 8.

The chain has TRBV30 and TRBJ1-1; 10 nucleotides line up with TRBD1. Trimming at V came to 7 bases and at J to 5 bases, leaving 1 base not matched to a gene. Germline V lookup: CDR1 GTSNPN, CDR2 SVGIG (reference sequence). The CDR3 length is 11 residues. The CDR3, as DNA: TGTGCCTCGGGACAGGGGACTGAAGCTTTCTTT. Its protein product is CASGQGTEAFF. The full variable domain, its missing parts supplied by reference TRBV30 and TRBJ1-1, is SQTIHQWPATLVQPVGSPLSLECTVEGTSNPNLYWYRQAAGRGLQLLFYSVGIGQISSEVPQNLSASRPQDRQFILSSKKLLLSDSGFYLCASGQGTEAFFGQGTRLTVV.

J is TRBJ2-1 and V is TRBV21-1; the table assigns TRBD2, which was not confirmed against the DNA. TRBV21-1 is classified as a pseudogene. The CDR3 has 18 residues. In DNA, the CDR3 is TGTGCCACCGCAGCAAAGGGTGGACTGGCGGGAGGGGTCCATGAGCAGTTCTTC. Translation: CATAAKGGLAGGVHEQFF.